The rows below give T cell receptor beta chains drawn from one sample of a study of blood T cell repertoires in COVID-19. Generated by immunoSEQ multiplex PCR, the TCRdb table keeps only in-frame clones and is missing some. Among 210,000 or so clones listed, approximately 78% were seen once. Sequenced material: peripheral blood. These receptors all stem from a woman aged 80 or over with active or convalescent COVID-19. Both conserved end residues are trimmed from each CDR3. Each record gives: V gene, CDR3 protein.

>TRBV28
ASQNRIRAF
>TRBV9
ASSPSGGPDTQY
>TRBV25-1
ASSARQGPQETQY
>TRBV20-1
SASLGGPYEQY
>TRBV19
ASSSPPAGGLNEQF
>TRBV2
ASSDRTPYGYT
>TRBV29-1
SVASEGNQPQH
>TRBV25-1
ASRGDRVYGYT
>TRBV11-2
ASSLDRVAGFIKNIQY
>TRBV27
ASSAGRTSPAQY
>TRBV4-2
ASSRQDHRDTGGAIQY
>TRBV29-1
SVESGRAEAF
>TRBV6-6
ASSRPTSGGRITYNEQF
>TRBV4-2
ASSQQHGGNEKLF
>TRBV6-6
ASSPERGGVYLSDTQY
>TRBV3-1/TRBV3-2
ASSPLQGPRF